Shown below are 13 T cell receptor beta chains from a single sample sequenced in a study of T cell repertoires in cytomegalovirus infection. TCRdb analysed the reads with MiXCR anew, one entry per CDR3 protein. The data hold approximately 200,000 distinct CDR3 sequences, with 22% observed a single time. The sample was CD8+ T cells from PBMCs. These receptor sequences come from a human donor in good health (CMV status not recorded). Some clones in this sample may be carry-over from other donors' samples.

This clonotype was picked up many times. CDR3 in DNA: TGTGCCAGTAGTATCCGAGGGGGCCCCCAAGAGACCCAGTACTTC. This gives the protein CASSIRGGPQETQYF. The chain links TRBV19 to TRBJ2-5; 7 nucleotides align to TRBD1. The J segment lost 1 base and the V segment lost 3 bases, leaving 5 bases of the junction unmatched. This CDR3 is 15 amino acids long. Germline V gene data show CDR1 as LNHDA and CDR2 as SQIVND (reference sequence).

This clonotype was observed a handful of times. V gene TRBV24-1 combines with J gene TRBJ2-1, with D perhaps assigned TRBD1 or TRBD2 (5 bases each). In germline, CDR1 is KGHDR, CDR2 SFDVKD. The CDR3 runs 13 residues. Trimming took off 4 bases at V and 7 bases at J, with 10 bases between the two ends. CDR3 protein: CATSDLWGNEQFF. As DNA, the CDR3 is TGTGCCACCAGTGACCTCTGGGGGAATGAGCAGTTCTTC.

This clonotype was seen only once. One base away lies a much larger clone, so this may be a sequencing read error. The chain uses TRBV5-1 and TRBJ2-1; D possibly corresponds to TRBD2 (5 bases). The CDR3 consists of 15 residues. Germline V gene data show CDR1 as SGHRS and CDR2 as YFSETQ. Deletions cut 4 bases from V and 0 bases from J, with 11 bases between. The CDR3 sequence is CASSPDLSSYNEQFF. As DNA, the CDR3 is TGCGCCAGCAGCCCGGACTTGAGCTCCTACAATGAGCAGTTCTTC. Filled out from reference TRBV5-1 and TRBJ2-1, the complete variable domain reads KAGVTQTPRYLIKTRGQQVTLSCSPISGHRSVSWYQQTPGQGLQFLFEYFSETQRNKGNFPGRFSGRQFSNSRSEMNVSTLELGDSALYLCASSPDLSSYNEQFFGPGTRLTVL.

This clonotype has a handful of counts. The chain carries TRBV12-3 or TRBV12-4 and TRBJ2-1; 8 positions match TRBD2. The CDR3 is 16 amino acids. J was trimmed by 5 bases and V by 7 bases; bases with no gene match: 13. CDR3 sequence reads: CASTLWGGGPHNEQFF. CDR3 bases: TGTGCCAGCACCCTATGGGGCGGGGGGCCCCACAATGAGCAGTTCTTC.

The chain employs TRBV5-4 and TRBJ2-5; 9 bases are shared with TRBD2. Germline V CDR1 and CDR2: SGHNT, YYREEE (reference sequence). Losses at the gene ends were 2 bases for V and 1 base for J; bases not matched to a gene: 6. CDR3 length: 16 amino acids. CDR3 amino acids: CASSLSPSGAQETQYF. CDR3 nucleotides: TGTGCCAGCAGCTTAAGCCCTAGCGGGGCCCAAGAGACCCAGTACTTC.

Ten or more counts support this clonotype. The chain joins TRBV20-1 to TRBJ1-2, with D tentatively TRBD1 (6 bases). V dropped 3 bases and J dropped 8 bases, with 19 bases sitting between them. Germline V gene sequence: CDR1 DFQATT, CDR2 SNEGSKA (reference sequence). The CDR3 covers 14 residues. This CDR3 reads CSASADRLSFGYTF. For the CDR3, the DNA is TGCAGTGCTAGCGCCGACAGGTTGTCCTTCGGCTACACCTTC.

This clonotype has at least ten counts. This sequence joins TRBV7-8 and TRBJ2-7; 13 bases match TRBD2. V shed 4 bases, J shed 6 bases, and the junction held 3 bases outside the gene matches. From germline, CDR1 is SGHVS and CDR2 FQNEAQ. CDR3 length: 14 residues. CDR3 bases: TGTGCCAGCAGCTCACTAGCGGGGGGGCTCGAGCAGTACTTC. This encodes CASSSLAGGLEQYF.

The J gene is TRBJ2-2, the V gene TRBV7-2, with TRBD1 as a possible D gene (6 bases). Trimming pared 4 bases from V and 1 base from J, leaving 16 bases between. CDR3 size: 17 residues. Germline CDR1 SGHTA, CDR2 FQGNSA. The CDR3, as DNA: TGTGCCAGCAGCTCCCCACCTCGGGACAAGAACACCGGGGAGCTGTTTTTT. The encoded protein is CASSSPPRDKNTGELFF.

This clonotype has more than one count but fewer than ten. J is TRBJ1-1 and V is TRBV6-1, with D perhaps TRBD1 (5 bases). Germline CDR1 is MNHNS and CDR2 is SASEGT. This CDR3 is built from 12 residues. V gave up 7 bases and J gave up 6 bases, with 12 bases separating them. As DNA, the CDR3 is TGTGCCAGCACCCCGGGGGGGGCTGAAGCTTTCTTT. The encoded protein is CASTPGGAEAFF.

V is TRBV7-9 and J is TRBJ2-7, with D unresolved. V lost 5 bases, J lost 5 bases, and 16 bases lay in between. The CDR3 covers 14 residues. CDR1 and CDR2 from the germline V gene are SEHNR and FQNEAQ (reference sequence). This CDR3 is CASSPPGDPHEQYF. CDR3 coding DNA: TGTGCCAGCAGCCCCCCCGGTGACCCCCACGAGCAGTACTTC.

The CDR3 coding sequence is TGCGCCAGCAGCCCCGGGGACCTTCAGCCCCAGCATTTT. It translates to CASSPGDLQPQHF. The chain recombines TRBV4-1 with TRBJ1-5, with D perhaps TRBD1 (5 bases). CDR1 is MGHRA, CDR2 YSYEKL, per germline. The CDR3 spans 13 residues. Trimming removed 4 bases at V and 6 bases at J, with 10 bases between.

For this clonotype: A much larger clone is a single base away; this may be a read error. The V gene is TRBV7-2, the J gene TRBJ1-3, with unresolved D. Germline V gives CDR1 SGHTA, CDR2 FQGNSA. CDR3 length: 12 amino acids. CDR3 coding DNA: TGTGCCAGCAGCCCCTCTGGAAACACCGTATATTTT. Encoded protein: CASSPSGNTVYF.

This clonotype has ten or more counts. The V and J genes are TRBV28 and TRBJ2-7, with D possibly called TRBD1 or TRBD2 (6 bases each). The CDR3 loop spans 15 amino acids. The V end was cut by 3 bases, the J end by 7 bases, with 19 bases between. Looked up from germline, CDR1 is MDHEN and CDR2 is SYDVKM. In DNA, the CDR3 is TGTGCCAGCAGTTTTCCTGAGGGGGGAAGGGGTGAGCAGTACTTC. Protein: CASSFPEGGRGEQYF.